Reported below is one T cell receptor (beta chain). In the source study's methods: Scientists estimated how many nucleated cells there were by amplifying reference gene primers. The table came from immunoSEQ multiplex PCR; TCRdb's copy has only in-frame clones and leaves some out. That table supplies the V and J calls and clone size; D and trimming were determined from the DNA. The sample lists roughly 390,000 clones; 85% were seen once. This entry is derived from a study of blood T cell repertoires in COVID-19. Across the whole study: Acute and convalescent COVID-19 specimens originated in the United States, Italy and Spain. From T cells, B-cell-depleted T cells, or PBMCs came the material, which was cDNA or gDNA.

The sequence derives from a woman between 18 and 29 years old with acute or convalescent COVID-19. Sequences were obtained from peripheral blood.

The CDR3 DNA is TGTGCCAGCAGAGGACAGGTTCCCTACGAGCAGTACTTC. Amino acids: CASRGQVPYEQYF. The V call is TRBV6-5, the J call TRBJ2-7; 7 nucleotides match TRBD1. Germline trimming cut 6 bases from V and 2 bases from J; bases unmatched to any gene: 4. CDR3 length: 13 residues. Germline-derived CDR1 and CDR2 are MNHEY and SVGAGI.